The 21 T cell receptor beta chains in this list originate from one sample, sequenced in a study of CD8+ T cells in alopecia areata (dated by TCRdb to the late 2010s). Explained via the paper, the time point label denotes: 24 weeks on oral tofacitinib. Sample treatment or condition, as interpreted from the label and publication: oral pan-JAK inhibitor, 5-10 mg twice daily. The library relied on the immunoSEQ multiplex PCR assay. For TCR sequencing, RNA was extracted from every sample and reverse transcribed into cDNA to serve as template. TCRdb took over this immuneACCESS table, retaining in-frame rearrangements with V and J assigned. Such tables are incomplete; in checked studies, under half of the missing clones stem from an unresolved V gene, and the remainder is unexplained. The sample records approximately 300,000 clones, over 45% of which are singletons. The ten largest clones represent more than 1.5% of the sample.

The source material was CD4+ T cells sorted from blood, sampled at week 24, from a patient treated with tofacitinib. These receptors were collected from a human donor with alopecia areata.

Written as DNA, the CDR3 is TGCGCCAGCAGACTAGCGGGGGATACCTACAATGAGCAGTTCTTC. As protein: CASRLAGDTYNEQFF. The gene calls are TRBV5-1 and TRBJ2-1; TRBD2 agrees at 11 bases. This CDR3 is 15 amino acids long. Trimming removed 5 bases from V and 2 bases from J; junction bases left unmatched: 3. CDR1 SGHRS and CDR2 YFSETQ come from the germline V gene.

This chain connects TRBV19 to TRBJ2-7; a weak D match, TRBD2 (6 bases). Germline V gene sequence: CDR1 LNHDA, CDR2 SQIVND (reference sequence). CDR3 length: 13 amino acids. The V end lost 6 bases, the J end lost 4 bases, and 13 bases lay between the germline ends. CDR3 in DNA: TGTGCCAGTAGAGCGAGGAGGGAGTACGAGCAGTACTTC. This translates into CASRARREYEQYF.

The rearrangement links TRBV29-1 to TRBJ1-5; D perhaps matches TRBD1 (5 bases). Trimming left V 6 bases short and J 2 bases short, with 17 bases between. Germline CDR1 reads SQVTM; CDR2 reads ANQGSEA. This CDR3 contains 15 residues. CDR3 coding DNA: TGCAGCGTCCTTCCGGGGGGGGTTGGCAATCAGCCCCAGCATTTT. This translates into CSVLPGGVGNQPQHF.

This clone was seen only a few times. The chain employs TRBV18 and TRBJ1-1, with D possibly TRBD1 on 5 matching bases. V lost 0 bases, J lost 8 bases, and 13 bases lay in between. The CDR3 extends over 14 amino acids. The V gene's germline CDR1 is KGHSH and CDR2 LQKENI. CDR3 coding DNA: TGTGCCAGCTCACCACCGGGGGGAAAGGCAGAAGCTTTCTTT. Translating gives CASSPPGGKAEAFF.

V is TRBV5-1 and J is TRBJ1-3; tentatively, D is TRBD1 (6 bases). The CDR3 is 14 amino acids. Trimming left V 4 bases short and J 4 bases short, with 12 bases between. Germline V gene sequence: CDR1 SGHRS, CDR2 YFSETQ. The CDR3 DNA follows: TGCGCCAGCAGCGGCGGGACAATCGGAAACACCATATATTTT. This codes for CASSGGTIGNTIYF.

The rearrangement links TRBV6-5 to TRBJ1-1; 8 bases map to TRBD1. V lost 4 bases and J lost 4; bases outside the gene matches: 11. The CDR3 contains 16 residues. From germline, CDR1 is MNHEY and CDR2 SVGAGI. Here the CDR3 reads CASSLSPDRGSTEAFF. DNA for the CDR3: TGTGCCAGCAGTTTATCTCCAGACAGGGGAAGCACTGAAGCTTTCTTT.

The gene calls are TRBV5-1 and TRBJ1-1; D is possibly TRBD1 (6 bases). This CDR3 is 13 amino acids long. Germline values: CDR1 SGHRS, CDR2 YFSETQ. V lost 4 bases and J lost 6, with 13 bases in between. The chain's CDR3 is CASSRGQKAEAFF. CDR3 in DNA: TGCGCCAGCAGCCGAGGACAGAAGGCTGAAGCTTTCTTT.

There are a few counts of this clone. The DNA for the CDR3 is TGCAGCGCAGTTTCAGGGGGCACAGAGACCCAGTACTTC. Translation: CSAVSGGTETQYF. The rearrangement uses TRBV29-1 and TRBJ2-5; 8 bases are shared with TRBD1. The CDR3 has 13 amino acids. J gave up 4 bases and V 7 bases, and 8 bases lay outside the gene matches. Germline CDR1 SQVTM, CDR2 ANQGSEA.

This clone occurred once. This CDR3 reads CASSEAGVNQPQHF. DNA for the CDR3: TGTGCCAGCAGTGAGGCGGGTGTCAATCAGCCCCAGCATTTT. This chain uses TRBV25-1 with TRBJ1-5, with D unresolved. The CDR3 has 14 amino acids. Germline CDR1 reads MGHDK; CDR2 reads SYGVNS. V was pared by 3 bases and J by 3 bases, with 9 bases between. The entire variable domain, with the rest obtained from reference TRBV25-1 and TRBJ1-5, is as follows: EADIYQTPRYLVIGTGKKITLECSQTMGHDKMYWYQQDPGMELHLIHYSYGVNSTEKGDLSSESTVSRIRTEHFPLTLESARPSHTSQYLCASSEAGVNQPQHFGDGTRLSIL.

A single count supports this clone. CDR3 protein: CSASHSITGDTEAFF. CDR3 coding DNA: TGCAGCGCATCCCACTCAATTACAGGGGACACTGAAGCTTTCTTT. The J gene is TRBJ1-1, the V gene TRBV29-1; 7 positions agree with TRBD1. The length of the CDR3 is 15 residues. The ends lost 7 bases at V and 3 bases at J; junction bases unmatched: 14. The V gene's germline CDR1 is SQVTM and CDR2 ANQGSEA.

This clone appeared once. The chain uses TRBV4-1 and TRBJ1-2; D gene unclear. This CDR3 has 13 residues. In germline, CDR1 is MGHRA, CDR2 YSYEKL. Trimming pared 6 bases from V and 2 bases from J, leaving 10 bases between. CDR3 bases: TGCGCCAGCAGGGTAAGAAGCAACTATGGCTACACCTTC. This codes for CASRVRSNYGYTF.

The chain has TRBV27 and TRBJ1-2; 9 nucleotides align to TRBD1. J gave up 7 bases and V 4 bases, and 7 bases lay outside the gene matches. The CDR3 is 14 amino acids. CDR1 MNHEY and CDR2 SMNVEV come from the germline V gene (reference sequence). In DNA form, the CDR3 reads TGTGCCAGCAGTTGGACCGGGACAGGGATTGGCTACACCTTC. It yields the protein CASSWTGTGIGYTF.

This chain links TRBV2 with TRBJ2-1; D possibly uses TRBD1 or TRBD2 (5 bases each). The germline V gene encodes CDR1 SNHLY and CDR2 FYNNEI. The CDR3 spans 16 residues. Trimming stripped 3 bases from V and 0 bases from J, with 12 bases between. CDR3 DNA sequence: TGTGCCAGCAGTGATAGAGGGGCTAGCTCCTACAATGAGCAGTTCTTC. Translating it yields CASSDRGASSYNEQFF.

This chain connects TRBV30 to TRBJ1-2; D is ambiguous. V shed 0 bases and J shed 8 bases, with 13 bases lying between them. The CDR3 sequence is 13 residues long. CDR1 is GTSNPN and CDR2 is SVGIG in the germline V gene (reference sequence). CDR3 sequence (DNA): TGTGCCTGGAGTGTAGGGCCCCGGCGGGGCTACACCTTC. Residues: CAWSVGPRRGYTF.

This chain joins TRBV15 and TRBJ2-2, with D maybe TRBD2 (5 bases). Germline CDR1 and CDR2: LNHNV and YYDKDF (reference sequence). The CDR3 has 14 amino acids. V was cut by 2 bases and J by 7 bases, with 11 bases left in between. For the CDR3, the DNA is TGTGCCACCAGCAGATTGCGGGCTGGCGGGGAGCTGTTTTTT. It specifies CATSRLRAGGELFF.

This clone has just a few counts. The chain is built from TRBV2 and TRBJ2-5, with TRBD1 matching 10 bases. The ends lost 3 bases at V and 7 bases at J; junction bases unmatched: 8. The CDR3 contains 15 residues. Germline V gene data show CDR1 as SNHLY and CDR2 as FYNNEI. Written as DNA, the CDR3 is TGTGCCAGCAGTGACGCGGCCGGACAGGGGGGGACCCAGTACTTC. Its protein is CASSDAAGQGGTQYF. Full variable domain (rest looked up from reference TRBV2 and TRBJ2-5): EPEVTQTPSHQVTQMGQEVILRCVPISNHLYFYWYRQILGQKVEFLVSFYNNEISEKSEIFDDQFSVERPDGSNFTLKIRSTKLEDSAMYFCASSDAAGQGGTQYFGPGTRLLVL.

The chain employs TRBV7-9 and TRBJ1-4, with TRBD1 matching over 7 bases. V lost 5 bases to trimming and J lost 8 bases; unmatched junction nucleotides: 11. CDR1 is SEHNR, CDR2 FQNEAQ, per germline (reference sequence). CDR3 length: 15 amino acids. The CDR3 here is CASSPVGQIGEKLFF. CDR3 in DNA: TGTGCCAGCAGCCCCGTGGGACAGATTGGCGAAAAACTGTTTTTT. The full variable domain, completed using reference TRBV7-9 and TRBJ1-4, is DTGVSQNPRHKITKRGQNVTFRCDPISEHNRLYWYRQTLGQGPEFLTYFQNEAQLEKSRLLSDRFSAERPKGSFSTLEIQRTEQGDSAMYLCASSPVGQIGEKLFFGSGTQLSVL.

This sequence joins TRBV5-1 and TRBJ1-6; D gene uncertain. The V gene lost 4 bases and the J gene lost 0 bases, with 5 bases spanning the gap. CDR1 SGHRS and CDR2 YFSETQ come from the germline V gene. The CDR3 loop spans 14 amino acids. In DNA, the CDR3 is TGCGCCAGCAGCGTAAGCTCCTATAATTCACCCCTCCACTTT. This encodes CASSVSSYNSPLHF. Using reference TRBV5-1 and TRBJ1-6 for the parts outside the CDR3, the full variable domain is KAGVTQTPRYLIKTRGQQVTLSCSPISGHRSVSWYQQTPGQGLQFLFEYFSETQRNKGNFPGRFSGRQFSNSRSEMNVSTLELGDSALYLCASSVSSYNSPLHFGNGTRLTVT.

CDR3 sequence reads: CAWNRDRREQYF. The CDR3 DNA reads TGTGCCTGGAACCGGGACAGGAGGGAGCAGTACTTC. The chain couples TRBV30 to TRBJ2-7, with 8 bases matching TRBD1. The germline V gene has CDR1 GTSNPN and CDR2 SVGIG (reference sequence). V lost 4 bases and J lost 7; bases outside the gene matches: 6. The CDR3 is 12 residues long.

This clone occurred once. This sequence joins TRBV2 and TRBJ1-1; D is uncertain. In germline, CDR1 is SNHLY, CDR2 FYNNEI. The ends were cut back, 7 bases at V and 5 bases at J, with 14 bases in the middle. The length of the CDR3 is 13 residues. CDR3 region: CASIRGAATEAFF. CDR3 coding DNA: TGTGCCAGCATCCGAGGTGCGGCGACTGAAGCTTTCTTT.

This clone was seen only once. The chain recombines TRBV18 with TRBJ1-2; D possibly corresponds to TRBD1 (5 bases). This CDR3 has 13 amino acids. Trimming removed 3 bases at V and 13 bases at J, with 18 bases between. The V gene's germline CDR1 is KGHSH and CDR2 LQKENI. The CDR3 sequence: CASSPGTENQGTF. In DNA form, the CDR3 reads TGTGCCAGCTCACCGGGGACCGAAAATCAAGGCACCTTC.